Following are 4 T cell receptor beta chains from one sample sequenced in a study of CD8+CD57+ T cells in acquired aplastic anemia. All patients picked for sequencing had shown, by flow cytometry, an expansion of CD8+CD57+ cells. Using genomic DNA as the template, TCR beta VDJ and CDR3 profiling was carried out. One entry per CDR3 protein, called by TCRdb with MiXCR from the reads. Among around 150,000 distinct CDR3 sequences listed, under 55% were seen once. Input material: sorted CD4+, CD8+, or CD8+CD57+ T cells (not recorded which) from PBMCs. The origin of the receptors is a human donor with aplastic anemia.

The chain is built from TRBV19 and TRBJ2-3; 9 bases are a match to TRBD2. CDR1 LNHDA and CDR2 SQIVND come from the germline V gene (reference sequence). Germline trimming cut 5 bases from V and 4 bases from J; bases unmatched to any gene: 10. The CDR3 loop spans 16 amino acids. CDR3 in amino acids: CASSGVAGAPPDTQYF. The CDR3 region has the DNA TGTGCCAGTAGTGGAGTAGCGGGAGCACCCCCAGATACGCAGTATTTT.

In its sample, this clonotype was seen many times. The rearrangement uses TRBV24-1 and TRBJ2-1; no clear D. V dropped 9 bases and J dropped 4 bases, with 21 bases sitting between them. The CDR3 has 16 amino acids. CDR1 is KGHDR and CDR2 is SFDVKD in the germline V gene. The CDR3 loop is CATAGFGRQNYNEQFF. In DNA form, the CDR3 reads TGTGCCACCGCTGGGTTTGGGCGGCAGAATTACAATGAGCAGTTCTTC.

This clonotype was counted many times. The CDR3 region is CSARGAFLSGNTIYF. The CDR3 nucleotides read TGCAGTGCTAGAGGGGCCTTCCTCTCTGGAAACACCATATATTTT. The V and J genes are TRBV20-1 and TRBJ1-3; unclear D gene. Trimming stripped 1 base from V and 0 bases from J, with 10 bases between. CDR1 DFQATT and CDR2 SNEGSKA come from the germline V gene (reference sequence). The CDR3 spans 15 residues.

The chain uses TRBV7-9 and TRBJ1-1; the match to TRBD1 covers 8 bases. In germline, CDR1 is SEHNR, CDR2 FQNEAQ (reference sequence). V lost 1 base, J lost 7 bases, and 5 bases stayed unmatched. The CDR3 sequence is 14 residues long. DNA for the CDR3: TGTGCCAGCAGCTTAGGGCAGGGGGCGGATGAAGCTTTCTTT. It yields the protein CASSLGQGADEAFF.